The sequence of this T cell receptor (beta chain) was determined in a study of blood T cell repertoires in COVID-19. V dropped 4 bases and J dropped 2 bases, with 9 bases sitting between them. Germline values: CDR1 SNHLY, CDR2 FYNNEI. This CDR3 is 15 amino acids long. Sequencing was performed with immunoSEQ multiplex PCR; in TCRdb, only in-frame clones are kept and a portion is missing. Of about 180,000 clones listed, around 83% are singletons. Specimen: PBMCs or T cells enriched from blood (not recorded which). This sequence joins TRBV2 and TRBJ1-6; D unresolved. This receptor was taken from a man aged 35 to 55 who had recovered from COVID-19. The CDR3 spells CASSGRGTYNSPLHF. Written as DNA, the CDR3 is TGTGCCAGCAGTGGACGGGGAACCTATAATTCACCCCTCCACTTT.